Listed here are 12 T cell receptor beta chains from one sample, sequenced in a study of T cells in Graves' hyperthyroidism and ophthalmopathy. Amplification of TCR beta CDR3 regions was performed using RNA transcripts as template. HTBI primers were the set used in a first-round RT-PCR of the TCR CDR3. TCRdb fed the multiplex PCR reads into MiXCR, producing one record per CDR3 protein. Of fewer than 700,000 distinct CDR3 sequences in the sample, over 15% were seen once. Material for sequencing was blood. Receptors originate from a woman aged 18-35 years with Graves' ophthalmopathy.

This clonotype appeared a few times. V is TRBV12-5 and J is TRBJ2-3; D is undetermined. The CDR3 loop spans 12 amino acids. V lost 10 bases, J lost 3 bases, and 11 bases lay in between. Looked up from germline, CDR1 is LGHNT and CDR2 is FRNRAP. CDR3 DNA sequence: TGTGCTACTTCGGGTGGGACAGATACGCAGTATTTT. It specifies CATSGGTDTQYF.

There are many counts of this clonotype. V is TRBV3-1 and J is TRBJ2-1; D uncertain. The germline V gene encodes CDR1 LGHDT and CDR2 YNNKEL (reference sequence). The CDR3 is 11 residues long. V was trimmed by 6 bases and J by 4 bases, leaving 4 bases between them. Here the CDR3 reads CASSDYNEQFF. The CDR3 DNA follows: TGTGCCAGCAGTGATTACAATGAGCAGTTCTTC.

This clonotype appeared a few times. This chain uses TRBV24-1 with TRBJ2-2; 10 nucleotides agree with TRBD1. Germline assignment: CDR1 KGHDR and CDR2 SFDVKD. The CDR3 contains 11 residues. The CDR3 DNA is TGTAGGGGACAGGGGACCGGGGAGCTGTTTTTT. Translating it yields CRGQGTGELFF.

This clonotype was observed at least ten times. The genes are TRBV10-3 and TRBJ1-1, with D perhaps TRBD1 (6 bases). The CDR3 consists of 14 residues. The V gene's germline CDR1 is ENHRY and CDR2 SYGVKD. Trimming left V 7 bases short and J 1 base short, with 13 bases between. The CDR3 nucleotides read TGTGCCATCACCCCGGGAGGGGGGAACACTGAAGCTTTCTTT. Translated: CAITPGGGNTEAFF.

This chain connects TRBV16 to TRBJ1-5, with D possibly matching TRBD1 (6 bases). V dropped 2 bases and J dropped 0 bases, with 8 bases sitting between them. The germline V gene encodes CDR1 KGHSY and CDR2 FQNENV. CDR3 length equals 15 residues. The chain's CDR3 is CASSQRGVSNQPQHF. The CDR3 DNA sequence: TGTGCCAGCAGCCAAAGGGGGGTTAGCAATCAGCCCCAGCATTTT.

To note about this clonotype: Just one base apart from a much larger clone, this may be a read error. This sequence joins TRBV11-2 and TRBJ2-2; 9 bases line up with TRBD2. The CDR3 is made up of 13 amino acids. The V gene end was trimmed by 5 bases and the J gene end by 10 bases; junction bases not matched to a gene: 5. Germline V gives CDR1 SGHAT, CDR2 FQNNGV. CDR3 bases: TGTGCCAGCAGCCCAGTAGCGGGGGAGGAGCTGTTTTTT. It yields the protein CASSPVAGEELFF.

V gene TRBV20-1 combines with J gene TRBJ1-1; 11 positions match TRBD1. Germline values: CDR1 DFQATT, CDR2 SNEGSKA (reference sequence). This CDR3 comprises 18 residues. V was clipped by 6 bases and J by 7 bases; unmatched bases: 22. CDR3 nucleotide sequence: TGCAGTGCCCCCGTACCCCGGACAGGGGGCTTGAGGTCAGGTGAAGCTTTCTTT. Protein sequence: CSAPVPRTGGLRSGEAFF.

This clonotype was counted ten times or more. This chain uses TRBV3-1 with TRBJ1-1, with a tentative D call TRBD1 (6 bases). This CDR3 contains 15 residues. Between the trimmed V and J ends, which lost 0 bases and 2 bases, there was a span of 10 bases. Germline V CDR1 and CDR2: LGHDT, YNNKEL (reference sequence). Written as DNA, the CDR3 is TGTGCCAGCAGCCAAGATGGGGGCCTTAACACTGAAGCTTTCTTT. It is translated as CASSQDGGLNTEAFF.

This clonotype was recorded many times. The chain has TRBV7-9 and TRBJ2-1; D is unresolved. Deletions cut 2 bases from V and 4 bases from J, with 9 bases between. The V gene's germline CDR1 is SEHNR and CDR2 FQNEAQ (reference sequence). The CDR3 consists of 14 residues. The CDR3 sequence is CASSLQQPYNEQFF. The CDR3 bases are TGTGCCAGCAGCTTACAACAGCCTTACAATGAGCAGTTCTTC.

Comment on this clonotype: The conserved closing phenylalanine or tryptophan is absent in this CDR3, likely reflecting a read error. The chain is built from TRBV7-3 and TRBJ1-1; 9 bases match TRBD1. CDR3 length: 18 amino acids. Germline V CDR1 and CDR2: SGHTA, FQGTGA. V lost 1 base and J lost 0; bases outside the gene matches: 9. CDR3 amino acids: CASSLIPPGQGMNTEAFS. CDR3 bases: TGTGCCAGCAGCTTAATACCCCCGGGACAGGGTATGAACACTGAAGCTTTCTCT.

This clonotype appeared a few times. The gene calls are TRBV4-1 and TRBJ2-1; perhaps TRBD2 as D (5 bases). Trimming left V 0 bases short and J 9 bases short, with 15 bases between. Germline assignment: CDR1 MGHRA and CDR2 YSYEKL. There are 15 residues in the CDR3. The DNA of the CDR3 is TGCGCCAGCAGCCAAGAACGGGTCGACGCGGGTGAGCAGTTCTTC. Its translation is CASSQERVDAGEQFF.

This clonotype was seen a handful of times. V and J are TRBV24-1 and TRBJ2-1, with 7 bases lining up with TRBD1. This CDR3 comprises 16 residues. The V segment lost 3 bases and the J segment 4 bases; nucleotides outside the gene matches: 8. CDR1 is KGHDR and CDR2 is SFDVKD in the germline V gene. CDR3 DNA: TGTGCCACCAGTGATGCCCAGGGGGTTGATTACAATGAGCAGTTCTTC. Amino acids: CATSDAQGVDYNEQFF.